The source of this T cell receptor (beta chain) is a study of T cells in Graves' hyperthyroidism and ophthalmopathy. Whole-study findings and limits: The model made its ophthalmopathy prediction, and onset followed a median roughly 6.5 months later.

RNA transcripts served as the template for amplifying TCR beta CDR3 regions. HTBI primers were used for first-round RT-PCR of the TCR CDR3. Using its own MiXCR run on the multiplex PCR reads, TCRdb lists one record per CDR3 protein. This repertoire shows hundreds of thousands of distinct CDR3 sequences, over 15% found once; its top ten account for roughly 53%. The table lists this clonotype with many counts. Its antigen is not identified. V gave up 4 bases and J gave up 2 bases, with 12 bases separating them. The V gene's germline CDR1 is SGHNT and CDR2 YYREEE (reference sequence). This CDR3 has 14 amino acids.

The receptor's source is a woman aged 60-75 years with Graves' ophthalmopathy. The chain joins TRBV5-4 to TRBJ2-5; possibly TRBD2 for D (5 bases). The sequenced material came from blood. This CDR3 is CASSPGERQETQYF. The CDR3 DNA follows: TGTGCCAGCAGCCCCGGGGAGCGACAAGAGACCCAGTACTTC.